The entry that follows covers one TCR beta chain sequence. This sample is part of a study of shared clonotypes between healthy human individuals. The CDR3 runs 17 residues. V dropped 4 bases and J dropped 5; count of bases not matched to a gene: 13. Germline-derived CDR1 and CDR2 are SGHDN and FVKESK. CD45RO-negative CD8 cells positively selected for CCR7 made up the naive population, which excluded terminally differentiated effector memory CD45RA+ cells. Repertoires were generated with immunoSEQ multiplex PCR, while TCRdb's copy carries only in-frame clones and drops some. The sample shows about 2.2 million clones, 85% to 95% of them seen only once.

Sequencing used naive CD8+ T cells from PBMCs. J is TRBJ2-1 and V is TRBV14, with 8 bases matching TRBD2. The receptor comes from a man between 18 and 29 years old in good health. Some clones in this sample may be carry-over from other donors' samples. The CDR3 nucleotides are TGTGCCAGCAGCCTCTTTTTCCCCGGGGGGGCAAACAATGAGCAGTTCTTC. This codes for CASSLFFPGGANNEQFF.